This is a list of T cell receptor beta chains from one sample in a study of hypomethylating agent response in myelodysplastic syndrome. Repertoires were generated with immunoSEQ multiplex PCR, while TCRdb's copy carries only in-frame clones and drops some. This table has about 3,500 clones, approximately 78% appearing once. Sequenced here: bone marrow, sampled before or after starting hypomethylating agent treatment for myelodysplastic syndrome (not recorded which). These receptors were collected from a human donor with myelodysplastic syndrome. Each CDR3 is given with its conserved first and last residue. Fields, in order: J gene, V gene, CDR3 protein.

TRBJ1-3 | TRBV5-6 | CASSLAKSSWGGNTIYF
TRBJ2-4 | TRBV7-2 | CASSSLRWHQNIQYF
TRBJ2-1 | TRBV27 | CASGGQGGYNEQFF
TRBJ2-7 | TRBV7-9 | CASSPGAGDYEQYF
TRBJ1-1 | TRBV7-3 | CASSQHQGNTEAFF
TRBJ2-2 | TRBV18 | CASSPPIAGVGTGELFF
TRBJ2-2 | TRBV5-1 | CASSVGLAVVLTGELFF
TRBJ2-5 | TRBV11-3 | CASSLLVSETQYF
TRBJ1-1 | TRBV19 | CASRPNRGTEAFF
TRBJ2-3 | TRBV29-1 | CSANGLAGGTDTQYF
TRBJ2-2 | TRBV19 | CASNFAPDTGELFF
TRBJ2-1 | TRBV5-1 | CASRLVLAGAVDEQFF
TRBJ2-4 | TRBV7-2 | CASSLASRSKNIQYF
- | TRBV7-9 | CASSGQNYQPQYF
TRBJ2-2 | TRBV7-3 | CASSLTNTGELFF
TRBJ1-2 | TRBV7-6 | CASSLAPSLGVYNYGYTF
TRBJ2-7 | TRBV7-6 | CASSPIRGFREQYF
TRBJ2-2 | TRBV9 | CASSVGRVTGELFF
TRBJ2-1 | TRBV11-2 | CASSLGWSRGGYNEQFF
TRBJ2-1 | TRBV6-5 | CASSPRRGRVARFF
TRBJ2-5 | TRBV19 | CASSNRQETQYF
TRBJ2-4 | TRBV19 | CASRDRAKNIQYF
TRBJ1-1 | TRBV29-1 | CSVKGLSNTEAFF
TRBJ2-7 | TRBV7-9 | CASSGGRGDEQYF
TRBJ2-7 | TRBV6-6 | CASSGSGYEQYF
TRBJ2-1 | TRBV9 | CASSSRGLTGDEQFF
TRBJ2-1 | TRBV6-5 | CASSYGTRSVNEQFF
TRBJ2-5 | TRBV11-3 | CASSFGVAGHQETQYF
TRBJ2-3 | TRBV5-1 | CASSRQDSSDTQYF
TRBJ2-1 | TRBV9 | CASPARVILPINEQFF
- | TRBV15 | CATSSHGSSYEQYF
TRBJ2-7 | TRBV2 | CASQLAGEQYF
TRBJ2-2 | TRBV27 | CASSLDGRANTGELFF
TRBJ2-2 | TRBV7-7 | CASSFHWGSPSTGELFF
TRBJ1-5 | TRBV21-1 | CASPPEAGRSNQPQHF
TRBJ2-7 | TRBV28 | CASRTRGHEQYF
TRBJ2-5 | TRBV7-9 | CASSPSGGPQYF
TRBJ2-3 | TRBV7-9 | CASSLGAGGTDTQYF
TRBJ1-3 | TRBV6-1 | CASSEVGTAARNTIYF
TRBJ2-1 | TRBV6-5 | CASSYNGAYNEQFF
TRBJ2-1 | TRBV5-1 | CASSLGGLQGITYNEQFF
TRBJ2-7 | TRBV27 | CASSSRVLSYEQYF
TRBJ2-2 | TRBV4-2 | CASSPGLAGVGELFF
TRBJ1-2 | TRBV18 | CASSPLSGGANYGYTF
TRBJ2-2 | TRBV6-1 | CASRTGLANTGELFF
TRBJ1-1 | TRBV28 | CASSDGQGVNTEAFF
TRBJ2-1 | TRBV7-2 | CASRGGQAYNEQFF
TRBJ1-2 | TRBV6-5 | CASSSGTGASNYGYTF
TRBJ1-1 | TRBV7-9 | CASSPSLNTEAFF
TRBJ2-1 | TRBV6-6 | CASSYGLAGRVDEQFF
TRBJ1-5 | TRBV6-1 | CASSDSGSNQPQHF